The clone carrying this T cell receptor (beta chain) came up a few times. Its antigen is as yet unknown. This specimen belongs to a study of T cells in Graves' hyperthyroidism and ophthalmopathy. The CDR3 contains 15 residues. The V and J ends lost 4 bases and 5 bases, in that order; junction bases with no gene match: 5. Germline values: CDR1 SGHNT, CDR2 YYREEE (reference sequence). Uncontrolled infection, other autoimmune disease, pregnancy or lactation led to exclusion. TCR beta CDR3 sequences were amplified from RNA transcripts. The TCR CDR3 was amplified in a first-round RT-PCR using the HTBI primer set. TCRdb processed the multiplex PCR reads anew with MiXCR; each CDR3 protein has one entry. The table includes hundreds of thousands of distinct CDR3 sequences, about 15% detected once. Study-wide results and caveats: Before onset, ophthalmopathy was predicted by the model a median around 6 months earlier. Blood also contained most expanded thyroid clonotypes above 0.001.

The clonotype was recovered from a woman aged 45-60 years with Graves' ophthalmopathy. V is TRBV5-4 and J is TRBJ2-1; 11 bases line up with TRBD2. Sequencing input: blood. The CDR3 coding sequence is TGTGCCAGCAGCGATCAGACTAGCGGGAACAATGAGCAGTTCTTC. Its translation: CASSDQTSGNNEQFF.